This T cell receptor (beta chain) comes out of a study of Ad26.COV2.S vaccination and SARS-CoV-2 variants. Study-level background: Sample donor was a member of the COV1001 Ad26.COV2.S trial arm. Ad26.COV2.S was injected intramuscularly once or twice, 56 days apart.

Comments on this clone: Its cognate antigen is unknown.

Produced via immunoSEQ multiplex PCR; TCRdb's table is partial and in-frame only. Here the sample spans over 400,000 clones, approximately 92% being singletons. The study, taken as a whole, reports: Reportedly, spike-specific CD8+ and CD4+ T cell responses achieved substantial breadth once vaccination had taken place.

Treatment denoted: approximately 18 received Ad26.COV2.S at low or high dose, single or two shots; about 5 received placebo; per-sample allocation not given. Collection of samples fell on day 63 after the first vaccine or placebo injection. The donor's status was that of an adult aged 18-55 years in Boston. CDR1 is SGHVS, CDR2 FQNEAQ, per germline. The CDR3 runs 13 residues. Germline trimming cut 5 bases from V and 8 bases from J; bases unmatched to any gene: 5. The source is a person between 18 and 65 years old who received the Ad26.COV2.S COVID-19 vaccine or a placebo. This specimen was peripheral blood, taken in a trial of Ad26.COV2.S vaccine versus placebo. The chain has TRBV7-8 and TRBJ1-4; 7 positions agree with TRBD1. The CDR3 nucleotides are TGTGCCAGCAGCAGGGACAGCGGGGAAAAACTGTTTTTT. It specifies CASSRDSGEKLFF.